This T cell receptor beta chain emerged from a study of T cell repertoires in cytomegalovirus infection (dated by TCRdb to about 2019). For the study in its entirety: Recently identified HLA-C-restricted CMV epitopes, whose presentation resists viral immunomodulation, were targeted by peptide stimulations together with well-studied HLA-B-restricted epitopes. Donor HLA type was relevant to the analysis, as public TCR beta signatures indicated carriage of CMV infection together with the matching HLA type. Overall study results and their limits: Carriers of CMV infection plus the relevant HLA type were discriminated by the cumulative frequency of public TCR beta family members in the study cohort and in an independent roughly 350-donor cohort. The ex vivo response was dominated by HLA-C-restricted CMV-specific TCR beta clonotypes, which also provided the single most frequent clonotype in two of eight donors.

The CDR3 sequence holds 13 residues, the cysteine and phenylalanine included. Only CDR3 DNA remains: 39 bases, in frame from the first base. Based on the germline V gene, the CDR1 and CDR2 sequences are MDHEN and SYDVKM. Trimming at the junction amounts to 4 bases on V and 1 base on J, and the germline ends lie 7 bases apart. With respect to this clonotype: Its antigen is currently not known. No clone much larger than this one lies a single base away; base qualities are absent.

Sequencing relied on an Illumina HiSeq 1500. In TCRdb, the public reads were trimmed at Q25 with fastp and aligned with MiXCR, with productive beta chains retained. Identical CDR3 protein sequences are pooled into one entry, listed with their most common genes and DNA. In this sample the table shows 300,000 to 400,000 distinct CDR3 sequences, 25% to 30% of which occur a single time. The ten largest clonotypes hold about 20% of the sample. Explained via the paper, the treatment or condition label denotes: in vitro stimulation with specific CMV peptide epitopes to enrich CMV-specific T cells. The chain employs TRBV28 and TRBJ1-1; the D segment cannot be called with confidence. The TCR originated in a human donor in good health (CMV status not recorded). Some clones in this sample may be carry-over from other donors' samples. Sequencing used cultured PBMCs, obtained from culture after CMV antigen stimulation. The DNA is TGTGCCAGCAGTTCCCCTGCGAACACTGAAGCTTTCTTT. Translated, this gives CASSSPANTEAFF.